This T cell receptor (beta chain) was recovered during a study of early stage breast cancer tumors. Clones were read by immunoSEQ multiplex PCR, and TCRdb kept only the in-frame ones, dropping some. The sample contains around 78,000 clones, 65% to 80% of which appear only once. CDR1 and CDR2 (germline): SGHRS, YFSETQ. Trimming pared 1 base from V and 2 bases from J, leaving 17 bases between. The CDR3 spans 17 residues. The rearrangement joins TRBV5-1 to TRBJ2-3; D is possibly TRBD1 or TRBD2 (5 bases each). The origin of this receptor is a person aged 55 to 75 with breast cancer. What was sequenced was blood. CDR3 in amino acids: CASSLIGIGASTDTQYF. DNA for the CDR3: TGCGCCAGCAGCTTGATCGGTATCGGGGCCTCCACAGATACGCAGTATTTT.